This TCR beta chain was identified during a study of blood T cell repertoires in COVID-19. Looking at the study overall: Donors in the United States, Italy and Spain gave samples during acute or convalescent COVID-19. From T cells, B-cell-depleted T cells, or PBMCs came the material, which was cDNA or gDNA.

In the original workflow: For nucleated cells, counts were estimated from reference gene primer amplification. Sequenced by immunoSEQ multiplex PCR; TCRdb stores in-frame clones only, minus some. That table furnishes V, J and clone size, whereas the DNA furnished D and trimming. Among roughly 150,000 clones listed, almost 80% were seen once. This clone was detected only a few times. This TCR was recovered from a man aged 50-60 years with active or convalescent COVID-19. The material sequenced was peripheral blood.

The CDR3 region has the DNA TGTGCCAGCAGCTACCAACTGAGCTCTGGGGCCAACGTCCTGACTTTC. This gives the protein CASSYQLSSGANVLTF. The chain couples TRBV7-9 to TRBJ2-6; D not certain. Germline CDR1 and CDR2: SEHNR and FQNEAQ (reference sequence). The CDR3 consists of 16 residues. V lost 4 bases to trimming and J lost 0 bases, with 10 bases between them.